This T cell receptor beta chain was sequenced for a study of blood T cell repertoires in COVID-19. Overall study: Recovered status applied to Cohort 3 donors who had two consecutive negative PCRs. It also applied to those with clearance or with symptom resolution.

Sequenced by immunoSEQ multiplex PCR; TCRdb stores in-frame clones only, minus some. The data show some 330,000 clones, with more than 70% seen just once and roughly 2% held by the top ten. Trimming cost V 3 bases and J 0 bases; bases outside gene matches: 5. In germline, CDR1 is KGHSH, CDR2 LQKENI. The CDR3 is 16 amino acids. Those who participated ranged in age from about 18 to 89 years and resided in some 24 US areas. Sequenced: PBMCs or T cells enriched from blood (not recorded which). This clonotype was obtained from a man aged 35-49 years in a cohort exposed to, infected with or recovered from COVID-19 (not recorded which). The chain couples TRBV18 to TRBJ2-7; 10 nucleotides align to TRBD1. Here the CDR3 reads CASSPRDRGPSYEQYF. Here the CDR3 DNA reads TGTGCCAGCTCACCGCGGGACAGGGGTCCCTCCTACGAGCAGTACTTC.